Sequencing of this T cell receptor beta chain was carried out in a study of blood T cells in healthy people across ages. With a J-beta primer mix and a sample-barcoded 5' primer, a second PCR ran roughly 7 to 11 cycles. TCRdb processed the 5' RACE reads anew with MiXCR; each CDR3 protein has one entry. The data contain about 800,000 distinct CDR3 sequences, 20% to 25% of them singletons. CDR1 and CDR2 (germline): SGDLS, YYNGEE. V gave up 0 bases and J gave up 2 bases, with 16 bases separating them. This CDR3 has 17 residues. The sample holds a few counts of this clonotype. Antigen: not known. The study's findings and limits: Significant beta diversity loss was already apparent by age approximately 40, declining roughly linearly.

These data are also associated with another study on T cells of mothers and their children. As that study records: Per child, some 3 million TCR beta CDR3 reads were obtained, against over 9 million per mother. Slightly, though not significantly, more overlap was seen in related than in unrelated mother-child pairs.

Sample: blood. The sequence came from a boy younger than 18 in good health. The genes are TRBV9 and TRBJ2-3, with D tentatively TRBD1 (6 bases). CDR3 bases: TGTGCCAGCAGCGTAGCCATTACAGGGAGCGCCACAGATACGCAGTATTTT. Protein: CASSVAITGSATDTQYF.